This TCR beta chain came from a study of patients and donors after allogeneic stem cell transplantation. TCRdb ran MiXCR on the RT-PCR reads and lists one entry per CDR3 protein. The sample carries 920,000 or so distinct CDR3 sequences, under 20% recorded once. CDR1 and CDR2 from the germline V gene are LNHNV and YYDKDF (reference sequence). This CDR3 region has 14 residues. The ends were cut back, 0 bases at V and 5 bases at J, with 10 bases in the middle. This clonotype was observed a few times. The sample was blood, either unsorted or a sorted T cell fraction (not recorded which). This sequence originates from a human donor who was either an allogeneic HSCT recipient or a stem cell or donor lymphocyte infusion donor (not recorded which). It is not recorded whose cells these are; they may come from a transplant donor. This chain joins TRBV15 and TRBJ2-5; D is unclear. The CDR3 nucleotides read TGTGCCACCAGCAGAGATCTGTCATTTGAGACCCAGTACTTC. Its translation: CATSRDLSFETQYF.